This T cell receptor beta chain stems from a study of blood T cell repertoires in COVID-19. Study context: There were acute and convalescent COVID-19 samples, and they came from the United States, Italy and Spain.

In the source study's methods: It was from reference gene primer amplification that nucleated cell counts were estimated. Sequencing used immunoSEQ multiplex PCR; TCRdb keeps in-frame clones, though not all of them. Clone size and the V and J calls come from that table; the DNA yielded D and trimming. The sample lists 210,000 or so clones; approximately 83% were seen once. Cohort placement rested on clinical history that participants reported themselves. Exposed study participants had met a COVID-19 case within 2 weeks before entry. Germline V gene sequence: CDR1 LGHDT, CDR2 YNNKEL (reference sequence). The ends lost 1 base at V and 4 bases at J; junction bases unmatched: 5. This CDR3 is 15 amino acids long.

The sample consisted of PBMCs or T cells enriched from blood (not recorded which). The chain has TRBV3-1 (or the pseudogene TRBV3-2) and TRBJ2-5; 8 bases are a match to TRBD2. The clonotype was recovered from a woman in her 50s who had been exposed to COVID-19. The DNA for the CDR3 is TGTGCCAGCAGCCAAGCCGGGGGGGCGGGAGAGACCCAGTACTTC. Translated, it gives CASSQAGGAGETQYF.